This TCR beta chain was profiled in a study of T cell responses to AZD1222 COVID-19 vaccine. Comments on this clone: Antigen unknown.

The study, taken as a whole, reports: Without day 14 samples, only post-peak T cell repertoires were studied. It should be noted that donors were predominantly white British and more often female, and clonal diversity was possibly underestimated. Spike as a whole was targeted by vaccine-associated CD4 TCRs, dominant at 160-218 and 743-854.

Here immunoSEQ multiplex PCR was the method, and the copy in TCRdb shows in-frame clones only, minus some. The sample holds some 170,000 clones, 85% to 95% seen once. V shed 7 bases, J shed 0 bases, and the junction held 10 bases outside the gene matches. Germline V lookup: CDR1 MNHNY, CDR2 SVGAGI (reference sequence). The CDR3 loop spans 16 amino acids. Sequenced material: peripheral blood, taken 28 days after the second dose of the MenACWY control vaccine. V gene TRBV6-6 combines with J gene TRBJ2-7; TRBD1 matches at 9 bases. The sequence was collected from an adult who received the MenACWY meningococcal vaccine as a control. CDR3 nucleotide sequence: TGTGCCAGCACCCCCACGGGGGGACAGGGCTCCTACGAGCAGTACTTC. This codes for CASTPTGGQGSYEQYF.